This T cell receptor beta chain originates from a study of cytomegalovirus exposure and HLA in healthy donors. General observations from the study: Presence/absence comparisons presumed near-even sequencing depth among donors. In a later analysis, common viral pathogens appeared linked to several of the most significant clusters. Cytomegalovirus-associated TCR beta chains were listed, numbering under 200. A later analysis found TCR association rates differed by HLA locus, highest for DRB1 and lowest for HLA-C.

As to this clone: What it recognizes is unknown.

The PCR ran on 60 Vbeta and 13 Jbeta primers. Sequencing was performed with immunoSEQ multiplex PCR; in TCRdb, only in-frame clones are kept and a portion is missing. The profile shows some 110,000 clones, 71% of them singletons. V dropped 5 bases and J dropped 6 bases, with 11 bases sitting between them. From germline, CDR1 is MNHEY and CDR2 SMNVEV (reference sequence). This CDR3 has 12 amino acids. The sequencing sample was made of PBMCs. The rearrangement links TRBV27 to TRBJ2-7, with D uncertain. The clonotype was recovered from a female donor in good health and CMV-seronegative. In DNA form, the CDR3 reads TGTGCCAGCAGTCCCCGAGGTCCCGAGCAGTACTTC. It encodes CASSPRGPEQYF.